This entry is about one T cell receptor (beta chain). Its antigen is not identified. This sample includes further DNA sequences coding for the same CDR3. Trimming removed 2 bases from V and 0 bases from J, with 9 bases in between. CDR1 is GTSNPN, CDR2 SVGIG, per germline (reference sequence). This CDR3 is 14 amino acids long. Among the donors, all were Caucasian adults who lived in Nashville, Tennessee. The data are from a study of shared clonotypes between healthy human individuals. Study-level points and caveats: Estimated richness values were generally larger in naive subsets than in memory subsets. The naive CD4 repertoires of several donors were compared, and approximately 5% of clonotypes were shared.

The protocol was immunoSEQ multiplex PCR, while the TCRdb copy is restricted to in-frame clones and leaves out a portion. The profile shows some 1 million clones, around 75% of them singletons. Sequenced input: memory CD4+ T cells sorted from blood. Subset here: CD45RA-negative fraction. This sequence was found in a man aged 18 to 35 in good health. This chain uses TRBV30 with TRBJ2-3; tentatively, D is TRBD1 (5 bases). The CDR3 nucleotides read TGTGCCTGGAGTAAAGGGGCTAGCACAGATACGCAGTATTTT. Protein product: CAWSKGASTDTQYF.